The sequence of this T cell receptor beta chain was determined in a study of T cell changes during pregnancy in multiple sclerosis. This CDR3 comprises 17 residues. Per germline, CDR1 SQVTM and CDR2 ANQGSEA. V was pared by 0 bases and J by 10 bases, with 27 bases between. Produced via immunoSEQ multiplex PCR; TCRdb's table is partial and in-frame only. Of roughly 100,000 clones listed, approximately 90% were seen once; the top ten hold about 3.2%. The source is a female donor with multiple sclerosis, enrolled in a pregnancy study. The chain combines TRBV29-1 with TRBJ1-2, with D unresolved. Material: peripheral blood, obtained after pregnancy. CDR3 nucleotides: TGCAGCGTTGAAGATCCGGCCCCAATAGAGGATCGGCTGATCTACACCTTC. It specifies CSVEDPAPIEDRLIYTF.